This T cell receptor beta chain was recorded in a study of shared clonotypes between healthy human individuals. The study, taken as a whole, reports: Larger estimated richness was generally recorded for naive subsets relative to memory subsets. Only blood was sampled, and tissue TCR repertoires likely differ from blood ones.

The naive CD8 subset, CD45RO-negative cells positively selected for CCR7, excluded terminally differentiated effector memory CD45RA+ cells. Comments on this clone: Antigen specificity is unknown.

A deep-level run was used for the assay. Genomic DNA from each subset was divided evenly over several immunoSEQ plates. TCRdb's table, derived via immunoSEQ multiplex PCR, lists solely in-frame clones and lacks some. The table shows around 2,000,000 clones, with about 95% occurring only once. The CDR3 runs to 15 residues. The germline V and J ends were trimmed by 7 bases and 8 bases, with 20 bases remaining between them. The V gene's germline CDR1 is SGHVS and CDR2 FNYEAQ. The chain joins TRBV7-6 to TRBJ1-4; D may be TRBD1 (5 bases). The clonotype was recovered from a man aged 18 to 29 in good health. The sequencing input was naive CD8+ T cells sorted from blood. CDR3 DNA sequence: TGTGCCAGCACCGACCATCCACAGGTCTACGAAAAACTGTTTTTT. This sequence encodes CASTDHPQVYEKLFF.